This TCR beta chain came from a study of spatial heterogeneity in lung cancer. Findings and limits, study-wide: Tumor mutation counts were tracked by expanded intratumoral alpha and beta TCR counts.

Per the germline V gene, CDR1 is SGHTA and CDR2 is FQGNSA. V lost 6 bases to trimming and J lost 8 bases, with 22 bases between them. The CDR3 sequence is 16 residues long. TCRdb used MiXCR to reprocess the 5' RACE reads, holding one entry per CDR3 protein. This sample carries 16,000 or so distinct CDR3 sequences, around 5% of them seen once, and the ten largest clones take about a tenth. The sample's time point: sample taken at primary tumor resection. Samples came from roughly 72 TRACERx patients with untreated early-stage lung cancer. The study sequenced unsorted whole RNA from tumor, nontumor lung or frozen PBMC. This clonotype has ten or more counts. As yet, its antigen is unknown.

The material sequenced was lung tumor tissue, taken at surgery. This TCR derives from a female donor with early-stage non-small cell lung cancer. V usage is TRBV7-2 and J usage is TRBJ1-4; no definite D call. The DNA of the CDR3 is TGTGCCAGCAGAAGCGACCAACTAAAGAAACGGGAAAAACTGTTTTTT. It is translated as CASRSDQLKKREKLFF.